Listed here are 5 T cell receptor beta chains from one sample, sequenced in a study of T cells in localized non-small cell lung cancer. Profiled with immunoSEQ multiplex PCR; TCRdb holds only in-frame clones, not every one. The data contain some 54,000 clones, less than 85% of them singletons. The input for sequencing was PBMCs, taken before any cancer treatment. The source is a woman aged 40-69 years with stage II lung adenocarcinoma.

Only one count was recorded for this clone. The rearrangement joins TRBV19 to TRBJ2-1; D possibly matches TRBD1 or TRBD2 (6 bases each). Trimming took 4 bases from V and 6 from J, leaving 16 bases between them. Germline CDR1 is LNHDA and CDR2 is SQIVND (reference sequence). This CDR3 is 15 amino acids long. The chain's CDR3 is CASSRGAQGINEQFF. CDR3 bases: TGTGCCAGTAGTAGGGGGGCCCAAGGAATCAATGAGCAGTTCTTC.

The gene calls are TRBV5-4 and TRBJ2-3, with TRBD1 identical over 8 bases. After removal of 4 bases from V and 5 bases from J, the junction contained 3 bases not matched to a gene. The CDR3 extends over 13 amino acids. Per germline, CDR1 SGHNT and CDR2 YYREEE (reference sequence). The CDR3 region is CASSITGGDTQYF. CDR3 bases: TGTGCCAGCAGCATCACAGGGGGAGATACGCAGTATTTT.

The CDR3 DNA is TGTGCCAGTAGTATAGGGGGGGGAGGCCACAATGAGCAGTTCTTC. The encoded protein is CASSIGGGGHNEQFF. The V and J genes are TRBV19 and TRBJ2-1; TRBD2 matches 7 bases. The CDR3 length is 15 residues. CDR1 is LNHDA and CDR2 is SQIVND in the germline V gene (reference sequence). V shed 1 base and J 5 bases; nucleotides not matched to a gene: 5. Combining the CDR3 with reference TRBV19 and TRBJ2-1 gives the whole variable domain DGGITQSPKYLFRKEGQNVTLSCEQNLNHDAMYWYRQDPGQGLRLIYYSQIVNDFQKGDIAEGYSVSREKKESFPLTVTSAQKNPTAFYLCASSIGGGGHNEQFFGPGTRLTVL.

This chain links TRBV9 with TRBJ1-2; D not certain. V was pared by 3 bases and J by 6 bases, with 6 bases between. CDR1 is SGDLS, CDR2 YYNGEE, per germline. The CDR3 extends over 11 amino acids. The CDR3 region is CASSDPNGYTF. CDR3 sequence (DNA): TGTGCCAGCAGCGACCCTAATGGCTACACCTTC.

The chain's CDR3 is CASSPATEEGYGYTF. The CDR3 DNA is TGTGCCAGCAGTCCTGCGACAGAAGAGGGGTATGGCTACACCTTC. V is TRBV28 and J is TRBJ1-2, with a weak D call TRBD1 (5 bases). V lost 5 bases and J 5 bases, leaving 18 bases between the germline ends. Germline CDR1 MDHEN, CDR2 SYDVKM. CDR3 size: 15 residues.